This T cell receptor (beta chain) was identified in a study of neurological immune-mediated disorders. Study-wide results and caveats: None of the CDR3 amino acid sequences in expanded clones turned up in more than one subject, which points to private repertoires in all groups.

The method for making cDNA was 5'RACE, and it used 10-nucleotide random UMIs. One entry per CDR3 protein, called by TCRdb with MiXCR from the 5' RACE reads. Counted here are around 78,000 distinct CDR3 sequences, roughly 15% occurring once; the ten biggest clones make up less than 20%. A total of 2 million PBMCs stored at -80 degrees C provided the unsorted libraries. Looked up from germline, CDR1 is SNHLY and CDR2 is FYNNEI. With 4 bases removed from V and 2 bases from J, the gap between germline ends came to 12 bases. The CDR3 is 15 amino acids. This clonotype showed up many times. Its antigen is as yet unknown.

This TCR was sampled from a woman aged 40 to 49 in good health. Source material: PBMCs. V and J are TRBV2 and TRBJ2-1, with D perhaps assigned TRBD1 or TRBD2 (5 bases each). CDR3 sequence (DNA): TGTGCCAGCAGTGTCGGGACCGTTGCCTACAATGAGCAGTTCTTC. Residues: CASSVGTVAYNEQFF.